One sample yielded the 20 T cell receptor beta chains listed below, sequenced in a study of shared clonotypes between healthy human individuals. TCRdb's copy holds only in-frame clones and misses some; the assay was immunoSEQ multiplex PCR. The repertoire holds over 2,000,000 clones, with 93% as singletons. Terminally differentiated effector memory CD45RA+ cells were left out of the naive CD8 fraction, which was CD45RO-negative and positively selected for CCR7. The specimen was naive CD8+ T cells from PBMCs. All receptors come from a man between 18 and 35 years old in good health. Some clones in this sample may be carry-over from other donors' samples.

V is TRBV5-1 and J is TRBJ2-5; D is unresolved. CDR1 is SGHRS and CDR2 is YFSETQ in the germline V gene. The V end was cut by 4 bases, the J end by 5 bases, with 18 bases between. This CDR3 is built from 15 residues. The CDR3 loop reads CASSPSGSRAETQYF. The CDR3 bases are TGCGCCAGCAGCCCATCCGGGTCCCGGGCGGAGACCCAGTACTTC.

Concerning this clone: The sample contains more than one DNA sequence encoding this CDR3. This rearrangement joins TRBV9 to TRBJ2-7; possibly TRBD1 or TRBD2 for D (5 bases each). The V end lost 0 bases, the J end lost 5 bases, and 6 bases lay between the germline ends. Germline CDR1 is SGDLS and CDR2 is YYNGEE. This CDR3 contains 12 residues. CDR3 nucleotide sequence: TGTGCCAGCAGCGTAGGGGGGAACGAGCAGTACTTC. Protein product: CASSVGGNEQYF.

The chain carries TRBV27 and TRBJ1-4; D unresolved. There are 10 residues in the CDR3. CDR1 is MNHEY and CDR2 is SMNVEV in the germline V gene (reference sequence). The CDR3, as DNA: TGTGCTATACCAAATGAAAAACTGTTTTTT. It encodes CAIPNEKLFF.

V gene TRBV7-9 combines with J gene TRBJ1-1; the D gene is possibly TRBD1 (6 bases). The CDR3 has 15 residues. Germline V gene lookup returns CDR1 SEHNR and CDR2 FQNEAQ (reference sequence). V lost 5 bases to trimming and J lost 6 bases, with 19 bases between them. The CDR3 region is CASSSNRDIRSEAFF. The CDR3 nucleotides read TGTGCCAGCAGCAGTAACCGGGACATTCGTTCTGAAGCTTTCTTT.

The gene calls are TRBV4-1 and TRBJ2-3; no reliable D call. The V gene lost 4 bases and the J gene lost 5 bases, with 7 bases spanning the gap. This CDR3 has 12 amino acids. Germline V gene lookup returns CDR1 MGHRA and CDR2 YSYEKL. In DNA, the CDR3 is TGCGCCAGCAGCCCTCAGAGAGATACGCAGTATTTT. Amino acid sequence: CASSPQRDTQYF.

This rearrangement joins TRBV28 to TRBJ2-5; 10 positions match TRBD2. Per the germline V gene, CDR1 is MDHEN and CDR2 is SYDVKM. The CDR3 sequence is 16 residues long. Germline trimming cut 6 bases from V and 2 bases from J; bases unmatched to any gene: 9. The CDR3 bases are TGTGCCAGCAGCTTCGTAGCGGGAGGTTCACAAGAGACCCAGTACTTC. Amino acids: CASSFVAGGSQETQYF.

J is TRBJ2-5 and V is TRBV6-1; the D is unclear. The CDR3 sequence is 15 residues long. CDR1 and CDR2 (germline): MNHNS, SASEGT. Trimming shortened V by 0 bases and J by 4 bases, and 12 bases separated the two germline ends. Written as DNA, the CDR3 is TGTGCCAGCAGTGAAGCGCTAAGGGTTCGAGAGACCCAGTACTTC. This codes for CASSEALRVRETQYF.

V usage is TRBV7-9 and J usage is TRBJ2-1; tentatively, D is TRBD2 (5 bases). Germline loops: CDR1 SEHNR, CDR2 FQNEAQ (reference sequence). The CDR3 runs 15 residues. Trimming left V 5 bases short and J 7 bases short, with 18 bases between. CDR3 in DNA: TGTGCCAGCAGCCTTGTCCCCCCCCCGGGAAATGAGCAGTTCTTC. This codes for CASSLVPPPGNEQFF.

Concerning this clone itself: Different DNA sequences within this sample yield the same CDR3. The CDR3 region is CASSLGSNQPQHF. In nucleotides, the CDR3 is TGTGCCAGCAGCTTGGGGAGTAATCAGCCCCAGCATTTT. The chain recombines TRBV5-6 with TRBJ1-5; D gene unclear. The CDR3 sequence is 13 residues long. V lost 0 bases, J lost 4 bases, and 5 bases lay in between. Germline-derived CDR1 and CDR2 are SGHDT and YYEEEE.

Concerning this clone: Other DNA sequences within the sample encode an identical CDR3. The chain is built from TRBV27 and TRBJ2-7; D unclear. Germline V gene data show CDR1 as MNHEY and CDR2 as SMNVEV (reference sequence). V lost 2 bases, J lost 1 base, and 6 bases lay in between. CDR3 size: 13 residues. Here the CDR3 DNA reads TGTGCCAGCAGTTTAGCAGGATCCTACGAGCAGTACTTC. Translation gives CASSLAGSYEQYF.

This chain joins TRBV7-9 and TRBJ2-1; D not resolved. This CDR3 is 13 amino acids long. V lost 5 bases and J lost 8, with 13 bases in between. Germline values: CDR1 SEHNR, CDR2 FQNEAQ (reference sequence). The CDR3, as DNA: TGTGCCAGCAGCCAAACCCTAGGTTATGAGCAGTTCTTC. Translated: CASSQTLGYEQFF.

CDR3 nucleotide sequence: TGCGCCAGCAGCCAAAAAAAGGACCCTTCAGGGAGGGGGCTGGCTCAGCCCCAGCATTTT. Its protein product is CASSQKKDPSGRGLAQPQHF. This sequence joins TRBV4-3 and TRBJ1-5, with 7 bases lining up with TRBD1. CDR1 LGHNA and CDR2 YSLEER come from the germline V gene. With V trimmed by 2 bases and J by 6 bases, 22 bases remained unmatched. The CDR3 extends over 20 amino acids.

This clone has just a few counts. The J gene is TRBJ2-1, the V gene TRBV7-2; weak D call: TRBD1 (6 bases). This CDR3 contains 12 residues. Trimming cost V 5 bases and J 6 bases, with 8 bases left between them. Germline V gene lookup returns CDR1 SGHTA and CDR2 FQGNSA. CDR3 amino acids: CASSPQGNEQFF. CDR3 bases: TGTGCCAGCAGCCCACAGGGCAATGAGCAGTTCTTC.

For the CDR3, the DNA is TGTGCCAGCAGCTTCGACTACACCTCCTACAATGAGCAGTTCTTC. It encodes CASSFDYTSYNEQFF. V and J are TRBV7-8 and TRBJ2-1; D might be TRBD2 (5 bases). Trimming left V 3 bases short and J 0 bases short, with 9 bases between. Germline CDR1 reads SGHVS; CDR2 reads FQNEAQ. The CDR3 sequence is 15 residues long.

V is TRBV7-2 and J is TRBJ2-1; 12 bases map to TRBD2. The CDR3 is 15 amino acids. Germline V gene sequence: CDR1 SGHTA, CDR2 FQGNSA. The trim removed 5 bases at V and 6 bases at J, leaving 5 bases unmatched. CDR3 in DNA: TGTGCCAGCAGCCAAGGACTAGCGGGGACCAATGAGCAGTTCTTC. Its protein product is CASSQGLAGTNEQFF.

V gene TRBV1 combines with J gene TRBJ1-2. TRBV1 represents a pseudogene. The CDR3 spans 15 residues. The CDR3 DNA reads TGCACCAGCAGCCCAGATGGAGGGTACAACTATGGCTACACCTTC. Translation: CTSSPDGGYNYGYTF.

The rearrangement uses TRBV6-1 and TRBJ1-1; a weak D match, TRBD1 (5 bases). The CDR3 is 15 amino acids. Germline CDR1 and CDR2: MNHNS and SASEGT. The V end was cut by 2 bases, the J end by 3 bases, with 13 bases between. The DNA for the CDR3 is TGTGCCAGCAGTGAAAGGGCAGGGCGGGACACTGAAGCTTTCTTT. Amino acid sequence: CASSERAGRDTEAFF.

The chain recombines TRBV30 with TRBJ2-2, with D perhaps assigned TRBD1 or TRBD2 (6 bases each). The CDR3 covers 15 residues. Trimming took 4 bases from V and 3 from J, leaving 15 bases between them. The germline CDR1 and CDR2 sequences are GTSNPN and SVGIG (reference sequence). CDR3 region: CAWTLGGQDTGELFF. CDR3 sequence (DNA): TGTGCCTGGACCCTGGGGGGACAAGACACCGGGGAGCTGTTTTTT.

To note about this clone: Other DNA sequences of this sample code for an identical CDR3. The CDR3 sequence is CASSVSGAGEQYF. The DNA of the CDR3 is TGTGCCAGCAGCGTATCAGGGGCGGGTGAGCAGTACTTC. The gene calls are TRBV9 and TRBJ2-7, with TRBD1 as a possible D gene (6 bases). The CDR3 covers 13 residues. Trimming took 1 base from V and 7 from J, leaving 12 bases between them. Germline CDR1 and CDR2: SGDLS and YYNGEE.

Comment on this clone: The identical CDR3 is also encoded by other nucleotide sequences in the sample. The J gene is TRBJ1-2, the V gene TRBV25-1; unclear D gene. The germline V gene encodes CDR1 MGHDK and CDR2 SYGVNS. V lost 3 bases and J lost 6, with 8 bases in between. CDR3 length: 12 amino acids. The CDR3: CASSDRGNGYTF. The CDR3 region has the DNA TGTGCCAGCAGTGACCGAGGGAATGGCTACACCTTC.